The T cell receptor (beta chain) described here comes from a study of OX40 agonist ivuxolimab in advanced cancers. Study-wide background: Partial responses were recorded for three patients, including one with hepatocellular carcinoma and two with cutaneous melanoma.

This clone appeared a few times. CDR3 length: 13 residues. Germline V gene data show CDR1 as GTSNPN and CDR2 as SVGIG (reference sequence). The V end was cut by 0 bases, the J end by 4 bases, with 6 bases between. Here immunoSEQ multiplex PCR was the method, and the copy in TCRdb shows in-frame clones only, minus some. Of about 60,000 clones listed, approximately 90% are singletons. The rearrangement uses TRBV30 and TRBJ2-2; D not certain. The receptor comes from an adult with an advanced solid tumor such as melanoma, head and neck, liver or kidney cancer. This material consisted of CD4+ or CD8+ T cells sorted from blood, taken in a trial of the OX40 agonist ivuxolimab. CDR3 DNA sequence: TGTGCCTGGAGTGTACTTGTCACCGGGGAGCTGTTTTTT. It is translated as CAWSVLVTGELFF.